The following is a TCR beta chain sequence with its context. This record belongs to a study of OX40 agonist ivuxolimab in advanced cancers. Only in-frame clones appear in the TCRdb table, and some are missing; sequencing was by immunoSEQ multiplex PCR. The profile covers just under 85,000 clones, with roughly 80% appearing a single time and around 7.5% taken by the ten largest. Trimming cost V 6 bases and J 11 bases, with 16 bases left between them. This CDR3 contains 12 residues. The germline gives CDR1 MNHNY, CDR2 SVGAGI (reference sequence). This specimen was CD4+ or CD8+ T cells sorted from blood, taken in a trial of the OX40 agonist ivuxolimab. This receptor was identified in an adult with an advanced solid tumor such as melanoma, head and neck, liver or kidney cancer. This chain links TRBV6-6 with TRBJ1-1; unclear D gene. CDR3 amino acids: CASRGDSPEAFF. The CDR3 nucleotides read TGTGCCAGCAGGGGCGACTCCCCGGAGGCTTTCTTT.